Here is one T cell receptor beta chain with its context. Its specificity is unknown. Gene labels here are mouse ones. The read stops 1 residue short of the end of the CDR3; the missing end is completed from the germline J gene. The data were obtained in a study of tissue T cells after allogeneic stem cell transplantation. General study findings and limits: Limitations included a small, clinically heterogeneous cohort and limited sampling depth. Which tissue TCRs were alloreactive or antigen-specific was not determined. Some clones might be persisting host cells.

V lost 1 base and J 0 bases, leaving 3 bases between the germline ends. The CDR3 is made up of 14 amino acids. Germline values: CDR1 NSQYPW, CDR2 LRSPGD (reference sequence). Sequencing of TCRbeta CDR3 at survey depth gave sequences and template counts. TCRdb keeps only in-frame clones here, not all; method: immunoSEQ multiplex PCR. Of over 15,000 clones listed, approximately 70% are singletons. The specimen sequenced was spleen. This rearrangement joins TRBV1 to TRBJ1-4; D ambiguous. This TCR derives from a female BALB/c mouse in good health. These mice share the MHC haplotype H2-d. The CDR3 loop reads CTCSAGISNERLFF. The covered CDR3 bases are TGCACCTGCAGTGCAGGGATTTCCAACGAAAGATTATTT.